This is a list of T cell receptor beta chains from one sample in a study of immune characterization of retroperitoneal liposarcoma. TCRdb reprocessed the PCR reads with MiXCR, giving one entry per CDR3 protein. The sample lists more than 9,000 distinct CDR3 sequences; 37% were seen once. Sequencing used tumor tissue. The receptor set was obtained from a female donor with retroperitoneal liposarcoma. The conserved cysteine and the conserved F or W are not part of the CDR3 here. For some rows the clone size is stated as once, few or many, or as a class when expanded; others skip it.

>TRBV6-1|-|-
ASSEGTGRFNEQF
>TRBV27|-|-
ASSLGIPYEQY
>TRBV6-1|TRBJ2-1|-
ASKAATGPSYNEQF
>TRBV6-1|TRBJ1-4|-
ASSEGPEKLF
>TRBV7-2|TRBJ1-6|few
ASSLRGSALH
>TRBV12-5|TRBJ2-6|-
ASGLRHGTRSSGANVLT
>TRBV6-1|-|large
ASSTWGEQY
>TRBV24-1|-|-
ATSDLGQGAGNEQF
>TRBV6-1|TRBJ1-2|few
ASRSGLDYGYT
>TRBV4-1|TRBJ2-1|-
ASSQTSNEQF
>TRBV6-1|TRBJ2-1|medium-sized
ASSPGNEQF
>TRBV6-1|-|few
ASRFSYEQY
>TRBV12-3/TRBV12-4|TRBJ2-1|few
ASSFETSGFYNEQF
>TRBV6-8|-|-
ASRETPSGGAYEQF
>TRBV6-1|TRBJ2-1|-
ASSSSGPSSYNEQF
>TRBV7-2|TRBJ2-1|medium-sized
ASSPPGNLYNEQF
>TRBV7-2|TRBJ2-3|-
ASSLGQRGVDTQY
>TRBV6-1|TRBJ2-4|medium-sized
ASSATGQTY
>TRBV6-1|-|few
ASSEMTGGAYEQY
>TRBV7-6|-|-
ASSLVSGQGPYEQF
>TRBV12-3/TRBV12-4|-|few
ASSLVTSRYEQY
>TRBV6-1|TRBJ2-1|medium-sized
ASIIGTSYNEQF
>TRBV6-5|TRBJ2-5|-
ASSYSIGAGGPSWQETQY
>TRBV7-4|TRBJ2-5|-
ASSLGTGRAETQY
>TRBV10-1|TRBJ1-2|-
ASSEGPSRNGYT
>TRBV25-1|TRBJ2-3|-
ASSASIGAGEGDTQY
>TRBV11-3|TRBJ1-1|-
ASSLRRKLQAF
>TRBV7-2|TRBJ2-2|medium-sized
ASSSAHGGDKIDTGELF
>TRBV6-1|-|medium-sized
ASRYQLAGANEQY
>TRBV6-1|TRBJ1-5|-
ASSVRGLDQPQH
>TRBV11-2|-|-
ASSLGQDLYNEQY
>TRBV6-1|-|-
ASSPLAGGLDEQY
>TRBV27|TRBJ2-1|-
ASSLTDRGRSHEQF
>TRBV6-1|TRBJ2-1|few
AASHFYEQF
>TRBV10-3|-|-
AISEPTLQETQY
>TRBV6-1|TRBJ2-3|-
ASSEAGLTTYEQY
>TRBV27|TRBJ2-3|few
ASTLAGTSTDTQY
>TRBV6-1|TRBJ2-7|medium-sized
ASSVGEFSYEQY
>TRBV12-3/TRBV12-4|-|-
ASSYLAGVLYEQY
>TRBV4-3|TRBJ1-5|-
ASSQVTDRGFSAQH
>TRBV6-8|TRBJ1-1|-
AASLGTNTEAF
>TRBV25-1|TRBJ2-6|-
ASSGQGAGANVLT
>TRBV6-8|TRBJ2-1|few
ASSYVQGRAYNEQF
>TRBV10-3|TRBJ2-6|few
AFLSGQSGANVLT
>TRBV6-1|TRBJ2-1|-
ASSWTSGGASEQF
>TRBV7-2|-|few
ASSLAHRNNEQY
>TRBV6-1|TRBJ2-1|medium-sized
ASRAGLVLYNEQF
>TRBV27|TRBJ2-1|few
ASSPRGLGSYNEQF
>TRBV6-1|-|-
ASRRTSGNWETYEQY
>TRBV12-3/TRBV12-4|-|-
ASSFLRQGNNEQY
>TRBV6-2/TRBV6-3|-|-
ASSRLTGSSEQY
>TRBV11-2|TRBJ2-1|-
ASSLVVGTGNLEQF
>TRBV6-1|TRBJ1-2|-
ASSEYEGQDLYGYT
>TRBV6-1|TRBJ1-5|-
ASSTGGNQPQH
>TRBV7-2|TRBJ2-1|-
ASSLVVGQQETQF
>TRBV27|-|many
ASRGPGSYEQY
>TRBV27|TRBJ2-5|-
ASSSGDTTETQY